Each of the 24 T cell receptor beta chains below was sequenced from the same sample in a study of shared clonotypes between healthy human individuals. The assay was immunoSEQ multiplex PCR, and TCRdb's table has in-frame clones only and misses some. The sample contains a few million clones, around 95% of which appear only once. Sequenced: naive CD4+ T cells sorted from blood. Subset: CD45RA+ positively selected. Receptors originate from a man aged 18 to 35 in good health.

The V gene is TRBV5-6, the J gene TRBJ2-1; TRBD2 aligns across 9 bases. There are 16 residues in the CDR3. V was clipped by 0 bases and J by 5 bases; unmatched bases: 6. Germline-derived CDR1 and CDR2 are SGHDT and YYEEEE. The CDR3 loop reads CASSLAGTSRNNEQFF. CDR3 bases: TGTGCCAGCAGCTTGGCCGGGACTAGCCGAAACAATGAGCAGTTCTTC.

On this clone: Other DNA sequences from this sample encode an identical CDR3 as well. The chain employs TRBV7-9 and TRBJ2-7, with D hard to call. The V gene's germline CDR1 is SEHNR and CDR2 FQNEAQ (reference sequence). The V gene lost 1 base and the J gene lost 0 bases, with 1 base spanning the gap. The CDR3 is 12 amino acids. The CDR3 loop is CASSLVSYEQYF. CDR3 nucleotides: TGTGCCAGCAGCTTAGTCTCCTACGAGCAGTACTTC.

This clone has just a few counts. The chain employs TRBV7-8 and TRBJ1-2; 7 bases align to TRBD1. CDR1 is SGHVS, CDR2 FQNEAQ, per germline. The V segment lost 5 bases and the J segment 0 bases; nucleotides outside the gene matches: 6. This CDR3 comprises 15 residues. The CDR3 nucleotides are TGTGCCAGCAGCGCCCGACAGGGAACTAACTATGGCTACACCTTC. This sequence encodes CASSARQGTNYGYTF.

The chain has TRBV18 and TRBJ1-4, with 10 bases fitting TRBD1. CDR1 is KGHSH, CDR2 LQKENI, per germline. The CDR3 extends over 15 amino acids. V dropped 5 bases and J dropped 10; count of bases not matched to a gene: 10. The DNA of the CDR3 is TGTGCCAGCTCAATGTCCGGGACAGGGGACGGAAAACTGTTTTTT. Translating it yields CASSMSGTGDGKLFF. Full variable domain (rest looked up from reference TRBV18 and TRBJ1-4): NAGVMQNPRHLVRRRGQEARLRCSPMKGHSHVYWYRQLPEEGLKFMVYLQKENIIDESGMPKERFSAEFPKEGPSILRIQQVVRGDSAAYFCASSMSGTGDGKLFFGSGTQLSVL.

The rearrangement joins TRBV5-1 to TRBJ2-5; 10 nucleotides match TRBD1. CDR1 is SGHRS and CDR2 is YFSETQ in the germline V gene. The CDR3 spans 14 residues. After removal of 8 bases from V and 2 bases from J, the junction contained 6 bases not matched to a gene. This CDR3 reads CASGLGQGQETQYF. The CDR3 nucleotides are TGCGCCAGTGGTCTGGGACAGGGGCAAGAGACCCAGTACTTC. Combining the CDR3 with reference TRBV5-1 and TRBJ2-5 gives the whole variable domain KAGVTQTPRYLIKTRGQQVTLSCSPISGHRSVSWYQQTPGQGLQFLFEYFSETQRNKGNFPGRFSGRQFSNSRSEMNVSTLELGDSALYLCASGLGQGQETQYFGPGTRLLVL.

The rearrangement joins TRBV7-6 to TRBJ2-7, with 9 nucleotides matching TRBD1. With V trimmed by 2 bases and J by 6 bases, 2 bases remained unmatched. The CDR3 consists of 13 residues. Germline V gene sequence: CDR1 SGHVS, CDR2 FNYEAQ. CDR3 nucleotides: TGTGCCAGCAGCTTAAAGGACAGGGGCGAGCAGTACTTC. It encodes CASSLKDRGEQYF.

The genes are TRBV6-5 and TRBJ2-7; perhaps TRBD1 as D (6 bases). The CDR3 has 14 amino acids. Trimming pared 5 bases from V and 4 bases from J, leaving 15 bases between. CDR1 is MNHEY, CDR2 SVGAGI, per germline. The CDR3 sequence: CASSPGTRLYEQYF. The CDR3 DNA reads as TGTGCCAGCAGTCCTGGGACAAGACTGTACGAGCAGTACTTC.

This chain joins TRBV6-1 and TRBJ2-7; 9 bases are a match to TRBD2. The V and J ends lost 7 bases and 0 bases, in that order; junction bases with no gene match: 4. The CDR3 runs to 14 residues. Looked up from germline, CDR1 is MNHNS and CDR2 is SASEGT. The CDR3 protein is CASNKLAGSYEQYF. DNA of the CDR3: TGTGCCAGCAACAAACTAGCGGGCTCCTACGAGCAGTACTTC.

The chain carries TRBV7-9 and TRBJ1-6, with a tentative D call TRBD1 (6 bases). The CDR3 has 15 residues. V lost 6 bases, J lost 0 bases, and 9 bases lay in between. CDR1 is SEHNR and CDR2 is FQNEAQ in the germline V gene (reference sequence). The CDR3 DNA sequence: TGTGCCAGCAGGGGGGACAACTCCTATAATTCACCCCTCCACTTT. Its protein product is CASRGDNSYNSPLHF.

The CDR3 DNA sequence: TGTGCCAGCAGCCCAACCCCCTCTATAGATGGCACAGATACGCAGTATTTT. Translated, it gives CASSPTPSIDGTDTQYF. The chain uses TRBV7-6 and TRBJ2-3; D is undetermined. V gave up 5 bases and J gave up 1 base, with 19 bases separating them. From germline, CDR1 is SGHVS and CDR2 FNYEAQ. There are 17 residues in the CDR3.

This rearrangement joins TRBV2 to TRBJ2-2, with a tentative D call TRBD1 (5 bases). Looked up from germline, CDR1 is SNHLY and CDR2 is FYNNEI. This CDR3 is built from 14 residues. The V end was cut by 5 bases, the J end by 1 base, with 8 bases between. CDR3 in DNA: TGTGCCAGCAGTTATACAGGGAACACCGGGGAGCTGTTTTTT. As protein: CASSYTGNTGELFF.

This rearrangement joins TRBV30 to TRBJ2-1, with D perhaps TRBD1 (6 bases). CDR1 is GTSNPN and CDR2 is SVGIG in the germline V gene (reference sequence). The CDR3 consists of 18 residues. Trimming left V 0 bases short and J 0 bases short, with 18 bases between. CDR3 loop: CAWSVHRPNRVSYNEQFF. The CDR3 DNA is TGTGCCTGGAGTGTACATCGCCCGAACAGGGTCTCCTACAATGAGCAGTTCTTC.

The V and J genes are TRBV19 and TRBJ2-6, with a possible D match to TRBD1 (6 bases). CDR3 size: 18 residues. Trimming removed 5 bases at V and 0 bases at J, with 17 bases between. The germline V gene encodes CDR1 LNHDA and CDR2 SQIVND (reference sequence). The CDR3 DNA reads TGTGCCAGTAGTTTCTACAGGGTCCGCGTCTCTGGGGCCAACGTCCTGACTTTC. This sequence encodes CASSFYRVRVSGANVLTF.

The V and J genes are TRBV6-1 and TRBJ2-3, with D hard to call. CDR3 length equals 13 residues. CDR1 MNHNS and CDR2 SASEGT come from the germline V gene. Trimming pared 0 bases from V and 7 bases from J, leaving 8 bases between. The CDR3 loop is CASSEAQMNTQYF. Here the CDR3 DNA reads TGTGCCAGCAGTGAAGCCCAGATGAATACGCAGTATTTT.

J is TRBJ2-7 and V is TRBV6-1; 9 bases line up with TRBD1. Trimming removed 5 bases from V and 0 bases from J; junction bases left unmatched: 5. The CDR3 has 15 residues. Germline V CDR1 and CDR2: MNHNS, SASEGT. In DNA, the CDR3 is TGTGCCAGCAGTAAAGGACAGGGGAACTCCTACGAGCAGTACTTC. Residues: CASSKGQGNSYEQYF.

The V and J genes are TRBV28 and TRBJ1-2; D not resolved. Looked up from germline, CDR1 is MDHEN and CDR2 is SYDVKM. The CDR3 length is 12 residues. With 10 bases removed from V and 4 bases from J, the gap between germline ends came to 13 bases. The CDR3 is CATAQRSYGYTF. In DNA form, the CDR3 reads TGTGCCACCGCCCAACGTTCCTATGGCTACACCTTC.

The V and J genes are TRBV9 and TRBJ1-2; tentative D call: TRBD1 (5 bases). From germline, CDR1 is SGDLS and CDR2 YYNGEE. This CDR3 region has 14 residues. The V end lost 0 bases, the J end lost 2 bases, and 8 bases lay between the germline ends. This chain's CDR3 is CASSVAGGNYGYTF. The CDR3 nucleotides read TGTGCCAGCAGCGTAGCGGGGGGGAACTATGGCTACACCTTC.

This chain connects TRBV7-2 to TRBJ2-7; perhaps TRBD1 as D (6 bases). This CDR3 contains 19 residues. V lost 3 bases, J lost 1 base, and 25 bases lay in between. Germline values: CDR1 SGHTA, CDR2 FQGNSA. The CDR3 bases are TGTGCCAGCAGCTTGGGGGCTGGGGTGGTCAGCCGCCAGTCCTACGAGCAGTACTTC. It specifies CASSLGAGVVSRQSYEQYF.

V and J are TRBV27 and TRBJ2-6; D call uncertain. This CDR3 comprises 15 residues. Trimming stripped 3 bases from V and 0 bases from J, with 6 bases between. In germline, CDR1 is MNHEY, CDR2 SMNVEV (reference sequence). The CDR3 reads CASSFLSSGANVLTF. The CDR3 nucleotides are TGTGCCAGCAGTTTCCTGAGCTCTGGGGCCAACGTCCTGACTTTC. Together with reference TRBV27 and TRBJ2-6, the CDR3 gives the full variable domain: EAQVTQNPRYLITVTGKKLTVTCSQNMNHEYMSWYRQDPGLGLRQIYYSMNVEVTDKGDVPEGYKVSRKEKRNFPLILESPSPNQTSLYFCASSFLSSGANVLTFGAGSRLTVL.

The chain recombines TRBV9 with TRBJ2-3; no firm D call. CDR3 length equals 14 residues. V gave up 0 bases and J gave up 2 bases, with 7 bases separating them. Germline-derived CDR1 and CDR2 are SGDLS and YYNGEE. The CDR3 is CASSVADYTDTQYF. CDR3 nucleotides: TGTGCCAGCAGCGTAGCGGATTACACAGATACGCAGTATTTT.

The CDR3 coding sequence is TGTGCCAGCAGCGCGGATGGACAGTATCAGCCCCAGCATTTT. Its translation: CASSADGQYQPQHF. The V and J genes are TRBV5-5 and TRBJ1-5, with a weak D call TRBD1 (6 bases). This CDR3 has 14 residues. Germline assignment: CDR1 SGHKS and CDR2 YYEKEE (reference sequence). V shed 4 bases and J shed 5 bases, with 13 bases lying between them.

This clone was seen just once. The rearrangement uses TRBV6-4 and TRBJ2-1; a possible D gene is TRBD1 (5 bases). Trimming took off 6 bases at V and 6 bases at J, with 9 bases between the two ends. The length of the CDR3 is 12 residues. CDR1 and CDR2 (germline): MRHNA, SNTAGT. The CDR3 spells CASSRTGNEQFF. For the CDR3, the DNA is TGTGCCAGCAGCCGTACAGGCAATGAGCAGTTCTTC.

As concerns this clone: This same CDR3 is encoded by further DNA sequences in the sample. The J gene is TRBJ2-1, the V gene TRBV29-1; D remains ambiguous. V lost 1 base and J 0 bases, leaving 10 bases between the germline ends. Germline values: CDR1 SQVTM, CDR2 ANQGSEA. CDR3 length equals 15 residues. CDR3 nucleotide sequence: TGCAGCGTTGAAGGTACCCCGAGCTCCTACAATGAGCAGTTCTTC. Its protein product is CSVEGTPSSYNEQFF.

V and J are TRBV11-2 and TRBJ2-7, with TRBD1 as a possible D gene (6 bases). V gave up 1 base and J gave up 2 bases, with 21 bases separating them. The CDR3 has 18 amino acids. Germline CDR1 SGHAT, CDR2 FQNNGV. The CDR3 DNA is TGTGCCAGCAGCTTAGGGGTAGTGTCACGGACAGCTCCCTACGAGCAGTACTTC. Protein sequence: CASSLGVVSRTAPYEQYF.